These 24 T cell receptor beta chains came from one sample sequenced in a study of cytomegalovirus exposure and HLA in healthy donors. 13 Jbeta primers and 60 Vbeta primers were used for the PCR. TCRdb keeps only in-frame clones here, not all; method: immunoSEQ multiplex PCR. The repertoire holds about 130,000 clones, with 80% as singletons. Material: PBMCs. These TCRs come from a man under 40 in good health and CMV-seropositive.

Of note for this clone: A read error may produce the germline difference seen at one junction end. The V call is TRBV5-1, the J call TRBJ2-6, with D possibly matching TRBD1 (5 bases). The germline gives CDR1 SGHRS, CDR2 YFSETQ. The CDR3 is made up of 18 amino acids. The CDR3 loop is CASSFSGSMGSGANGLTF. The CDR3 bases are TGCGCCAGCAGCTTTTCCGGATCAATGGGTTCTGGGGCCAACGGCCTGACTTTC.

The chain couples TRBV27 to TRBJ2-3; 9 bases are shared with TRBD1. CDR3 length: 18 amino acids. J was trimmed by 5 bases and V by 8 bases; bases with no gene match: 20. The germline CDR1 and CDR2 sequences are MNHEY and SMNVEV (reference sequence). The CDR3 sequence is CASRTLVLGQGRGDTQYF. The CDR3 coding sequence is TGTGCCAGCCGTACCTTAGTTCTGGGACAGGGCAGAGGAGATACGCAGTATTTT.

The V call is TRBV5-1, the J call TRBJ1-3; D is undetermined. With 4 bases removed from V and 2 bases from J, the gap between germline ends came to 13 bases. Looked up from germline, CDR1 is SGHRS and CDR2 is YFSETQ. The CDR3 covers 15 residues. The CDR3 bases are TGCGCCAGCAGCCCTCGAAGCACCGCTGGAAACACCATATATTTT. Translation gives CASSPRSTAGNTIYF.

A few counts support this clone. This rearrangement joins TRBV7-2 to TRBJ2-5; possible D gene TRBD1, 6 bases. Germline CDR1 reads SGHTA; CDR2 reads FQGNSA. V lost 6 bases and J 2 bases, leaving 25 bases between the germline ends. CDR3 length equals 18 residues. As DNA, the CDR3 is TGTGCCAGCAGTCGTCGGCTACTCCGGGACACCGCACAAGAGACCCAGTACTTC. Protein sequence: CASSRRLLRDTAQETQYF.

The chain has TRBV6-1 and TRBJ1-2; a possible D gene is TRBD1 (6 bases). The CDR3 extends over 12 amino acids. The germline CDR1 and CDR2 sequences are MNHNS and SASEGT. Trimming removed 6 bases at V and 6 bases at J, with 11 bases between. CDR3 sequence: CASRDHRDGYTF. The CDR3 coding sequence is TGTGCCAGCAGAGACCACAGGGATGGCTACACCTTC.

This sequence joins TRBV6-1 and TRBJ1-3, with D perhaps matching TRBD1 (5 bases). The CDR3 length is 14 residues. CDR1 is MNHNS and CDR2 is SASEGT in the germline V gene. V was trimmed by 2 bases and J by 3 bases, leaving 8 bases between them. The CDR3 DNA follows: TGTGCCAGCAGTGAAAGGGGAGGTGGAAACACCATATATTTT. Translating it yields CASSERGGGNTIYF.

This clone was seen a few times. The chain joins TRBV27 to TRBJ2-1, with 8 nucleotides matching TRBD1. V lost 0 bases to trimming and J lost 3 bases; unmatched junction nucleotides: 4. Germline V gene lookup returns CDR1 MNHEY and CDR2 SMNVEV (reference sequence). The length of the CDR3 is 16 residues. The CDR3, as DNA: TGTGCCAGCAGTTTATCGCAGGGGGCGTTCTACAATGAGCAGTTCTTC. The encoded protein is CASSLSQGAFYNEQFF.

In its sample, this clone was seen once. The chain has TRBV2 and TRBJ2-2; no reliable D call. Trimming shortened V by 1 base and J by 0 bases, and 18 bases separated the two germline ends. The germline V gene encodes CDR1 SNHLY and CDR2 FYNNEI. The CDR3 runs to 19 residues. The CDR3 nucleotides read TGTGCCAGCAGTGAAGGATGGGTCAGGCGAGACGCGAACACCGGGGAGCTGTTTTTT. Protein sequence: CASSEGWVRRDANTGELFF.

The V gene is TRBV12-5, the J gene TRBJ2-1, with D possibly TRBD2 on 6 matching bases. Germline CDR1 is LGHNT and CDR2 is FRNRAP. V was cut by 6 bases and J by 7 bases, with 10 bases left in between. The CDR3 spans 12 residues. The CDR3 protein is CASGWGVNEQFF. For the CDR3, the DNA is TGTGCTAGTGGCTGGGGGGTAAATGAGCAGTTCTTC.

The chain couples TRBV28 to TRBJ1-2; D might be TRBD1 (6 bases). Germline V CDR1 and CDR2: MDHEN, SYDVKM. Trimming removed 4 bases at V and 4 bases at J, with 10 bases between. The CDR3 sequence is 13 residues long. This chain's CDR3 is CASSSGQIYGYTF. CDR3 DNA sequence: TGTGCCAGCAGTTCGGGACAAATCTATGGCTACACCTTC.

This sequence joins TRBV6-1 and TRBJ2-7, with a possible D match to TRBD1 (5 bases). Germline values: CDR1 MNHNS, CDR2 SASEGT. The CDR3 totals 15 residues. V lost 1 base and J 0 bases, leaving 10 bases between the germline ends. The CDR3 sequence: CASSEDQGSSYEQYF. For the CDR3, the DNA is TGTGCCAGCAGTGAAGATCAGGGCAGCTCCTACGAGCAGTACTTC.

This rearrangement joins TRBV5-5 to TRBJ1-1; D is perhaps TRBD1 (6 bases). The germline CDR1 and CDR2 sequences are SGHKS and YYEKEE (reference sequence). Trimming took off 2 bases at V and 2 bases at J, with 13 bases between the two ends. The CDR3 is made up of 15 amino acids. The CDR3 nucleotides are TGTGCCAGCAGCTTCAGGGGTCTTTCAAACACTGAAGCTTTCTTT. This translates into CASSFRGLSNTEAFF.

The rearrangement joins TRBV11-3 to TRBJ1-6; D is possibly TRBD1 (6 bases). This CDR3 region has 18 residues. With 0 bases removed from V and 0 bases from J, the gap between germline ends came to 12 bases. Germline CDR1 reads SGHNT; CDR2 reads YENEEA. DNA for the CDR3: TGTGCCAGCAGCTTAGATTTAGAGGACAGCTCCTATAATTCACCCCTCCACTTT. Amino acid sequence: CASSLDLEDSSYNSPLHF.

The chain is built from TRBV11-2 and TRBJ2-5; D possibly corresponds to TRBD1 (5 bases). V was shortened by 3 bases and J by 3 bases, with 11 bases between the two germline ends. Germline V CDR1 and CDR2: SGHAT, FQNNGV. This CDR3 has 14 amino acids. The DNA of the CDR3 is TGTGCCAGCAGCTTTGACAGACCCGAAGAGACCCAGTACTTC. Translated: CASSFDRPEETQYF.

The chain carries TRBV18 and TRBJ2-5; TRBD2 might be the D (6 bases). Deletions cut 3 bases from V and 5 bases from J, with 7 bases between. CDR1 KGHSH and CDR2 LQKENI come from the germline V gene. The CDR3 length is 12 residues. CDR3 nucleotide sequence: TGTGCCAGCTCACCGGGAGGCGAGACCCAGTACTTC. Amino acid sequence: CASSPGGETQYF. The full variable domain, with the rest looked up from reference TRBV18 and TRBJ2-5, is NAGVMQNPRHLVRRRGQEARLRCSPMKGHSHVYWYRQLPEEGLKFMVYLQKENIIDESGMPKERFSAEFPKEGPSILRIQQVVRGDSAAYFCASSPGGETQYFGPGTRLLVL.

V gene TRBV11-3 combines with J gene TRBJ2-1; D is perhaps TRBD2 (5 bases). Per germline, CDR1 SGHNT and CDR2 YENEEA. Trimming cost V 4 bases and J 6 bases, with 13 bases left between them. The CDR3 runs 14 residues. CDR3: CASSYRGEGNEQFF. The CDR3 DNA sequence: TGTGCCAGCAGCTATCGAGGAGAGGGCAATGAGCAGTTCTTC.

The rearrangement joins TRBV5-1 to TRBJ2-5, with TRBD2 identical over 11 bases. In germline, CDR1 is SGHRS, CDR2 YFSETQ. The CDR3 has 16 amino acids. V was pared by 4 bases and J by 3 bases, with 8 bases of the junction left unmatched. The CDR3 loop reads CASSLGASGGKETQYF. The CDR3 nucleotides are TGCGCCAGCAGCCTAGGGGCTAGCGGGGGGAAAGAGACCCAGTACTTC.

The gene calls are TRBV4-2 and TRBJ1-3; D unclear. The V gene's germline CDR1 is LGHNA and CDR2 YNFKEQ. Trimming cost V 3 bases and J 2 bases, with 17 bases left between them. This CDR3 has 17 amino acids. This CDR3 reads CASSHHRPGSPGNTIYF. CDR3 DNA sequence: TGTGCCAGCAGCCACCATAGGCCCGGGAGCCCTGGAAACACCATATATTTT.

This sequence joins TRBV18 and TRBJ1-4; 9 bases map to TRBD1. This CDR3 comprises 17 residues. The trim removed 4 bases at V and 0 bases at J, leaving 6 bases unmatched. Germline V lookup: CDR1 KGHSH, CDR2 LQKENI. In DNA, the CDR3 is TGTGCCAGCTCACGGACAGGGGCAGGGACAACTAATGAAAAACTGTTTTTT. It yields the protein CASSRTGAGTTNEKLFF.

This clone has a single count. The chain combines TRBV29-1 with TRBJ1-1; D may be TRBD1 (5 bases). The CDR3 runs 13 residues. Germline V gene data show CDR1 as SQVTM and CDR2 as ANQGSEA. The CDR3 region is CRVSGVRVTEAFF. Written as DNA, the CDR3 is TGCAGGGTGTCGGGGGTTCGTGTAACTGAAGCTTTCTTT.

The chain is built from TRBV7-6 and TRBJ2-2, with D possibly being TRBD2 (6 bases). CDR1 SGHVS and CDR2 FNYEAQ come from the germline V gene. Trimming cost V 2 bases and J 4 bases, with 17 bases left between them. There are 17 residues in the CDR3. The CDR3 coding sequence is TGTGCCAGCAGCTTATTTAGCGGCAGGGCCTTCACCGGGGAGCTGTTTTTT. Protein sequence: CASSLFSGRAFTGELFF. The variable domain in full, completed from reference TRBV7-6 and TRBJ2-2, reads GAGVSQSPRYKVTKRGQDVALRCDPISGHVSLYWYRQALGQGPEFLTYFNYEAQQDKSGLPNDRFSAERPEGSISTLTIQRTEQRDSAMYRCASSLFSGRAFTGELFFGEGSRLTVL.

The gene calls are TRBV18 and TRBJ2-7; TRBD2 might be the D (6 bases). This CDR3 is built from 12 residues. With 6 bases removed from V and 4 bases from J, the gap between germline ends came to 10 bases. CDR1 is KGHSH and CDR2 is LQKENI in the germline V gene. The CDR3 DNA reads TGTGCCAGCTCCAAGGAGGGTTACGAGCAGTACTTC. It is translated as CASSKEGYEQYF.

The V gene is TRBV2, the J gene TRBJ2-3, with 11 bases that match TRBD1. The germline V gene encodes CDR1 SNHLY and CDR2 FYNNEI. CDR3 size: 15 residues. V dropped 1 base and J dropped 6; count of bases not matched to a gene: 3. The CDR3 nucleotides are TGTGCCAGCAGTGAAGGGACAGGGGGCCTGGATACGCAGTATTTT. Residues: CASSEGTGGLDTQYF.

The gene calls are TRBV4-1 and TRBJ1-2, with TRBD1 matching 7 bases. The CDR3 sequence is 17 residues long. The V and J ends lost 5 bases and 0 bases, in that order; junction bases with no gene match: 12. Germline V gene data show CDR1 as MGHRA and CDR2 as YSYEKL. The CDR3 coding sequence is TGCGCCAGCAGCGAAGGGACAGCGATTCATTCTAACTATGGCTACACCTTC. This gives the protein CASSEGTAIHSNYGYTF.